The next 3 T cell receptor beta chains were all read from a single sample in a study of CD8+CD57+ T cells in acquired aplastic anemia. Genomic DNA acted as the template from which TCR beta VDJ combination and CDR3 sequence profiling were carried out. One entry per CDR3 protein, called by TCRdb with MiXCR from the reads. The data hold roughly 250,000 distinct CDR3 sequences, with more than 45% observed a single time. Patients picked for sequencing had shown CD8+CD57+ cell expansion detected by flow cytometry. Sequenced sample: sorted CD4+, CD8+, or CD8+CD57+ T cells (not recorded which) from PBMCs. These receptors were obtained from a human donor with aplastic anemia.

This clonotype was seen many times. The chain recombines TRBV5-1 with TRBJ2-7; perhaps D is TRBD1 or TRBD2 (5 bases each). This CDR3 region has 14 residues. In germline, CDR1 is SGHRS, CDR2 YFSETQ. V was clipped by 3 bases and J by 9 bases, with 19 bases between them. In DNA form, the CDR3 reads TGCGCCAGCAGCTATTTGGCAGGGCCTGAGGGGCAGTACTTC. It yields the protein CASSYLAGPEGQYF.

Here the CDR3 reads CASSLSAAGLVYMNTEAFF. CDR3 nucleotide sequence: TGTGCCAGCAGCTTATCGGCGGCAGGGTTGGTGTACATGAACACTGAAGCTTTCTTT. The chain is built from TRBV7-2 and TRBJ1-1, with D tentatively TRBD1 (5 bases). Per germline, CDR1 SGHTA and CDR2 FQGNSA. Trimming took off 2 bases at V and 0 bases at J, with 22 bases between the two ends. The CDR3 spans 19 residues.

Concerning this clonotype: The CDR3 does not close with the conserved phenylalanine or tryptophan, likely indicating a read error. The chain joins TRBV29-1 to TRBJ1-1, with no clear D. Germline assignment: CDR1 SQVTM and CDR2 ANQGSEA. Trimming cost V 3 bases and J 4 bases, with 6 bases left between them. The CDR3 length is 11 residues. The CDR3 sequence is CSVEGSTEAFL. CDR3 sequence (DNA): TGCAGCGTTGAGGGGAGCACTGAAGCTTTCTTG.